The sequence of this T cell receptor beta chain was determined in a study of blood T cell repertoires in COVID-19. This clone occurred a few times. Produced via immunoSEQ multiplex PCR; TCRdb's table is partial and in-frame only. The sample yields fewer than 450,000 clones, approximately 90% seen once. J gave up 3 bases and V 8 bases, and 5 bases lay outside the gene matches. Per the germline V gene, CDR1 is MDHEN and CDR2 is SYDVKM. The CDR3 totals 13 residues. The specimen sequenced was PBMCs or T cells enriched from blood (not recorded which). The rearrangement joins TRBV28 to TRBJ1-1, with 8 bases that match TRBD1. The clonotype comes from a woman under 30 who had recovered from COVID-19. The CDR3 sequence is CASRTGTYTEAFF. The DNA for the CDR3 is TGTGCCAGCCGGACAGGGACCTACACTGAAGCTTTCTTT.